This passage covers 20 T cell receptor beta chains from one sample sequenced in a study of sequential checkpoint blockade in melanoma. The sample's treatment: randomized to nivolumab then ipilimumab (arm A) or the reverse (arm B). The protocol was immunoSEQ multiplex PCR, while the TCRdb copy is restricted to in-frame clones and leaves out a portion. Here the sample spans approximately 37,000 clones, roughly 32% being singletons. This sample comprised tumor tissue (inferred from file names), obtained from a patient given nivolumab and ipilimumab in sequence. These receptors were taken from a human donor with melanoma.

The chain is built from TRBV12-5 and TRBJ2-7; TRBD2 might be the D (6 bases). Trimming removed 5 bases at V and 3 bases at J, with 20 bases between. The CDR3 extends over 16 amino acids. The germline gives CDR1 LGHNT, CDR2 FRNRAP. The chain's CDR3 is CASGGQVAASFYEQYF. In nucleotides, the CDR3 is TGTGCTAGTGGTGGTCAGGTAGCGGCCTCCTTCTACGAGCAGTACTTC.

In its sample, this clone was seen a few times. The rearrangement joins TRBV6-8 to TRBJ2-7, with 9 bases fitting TRBD2. The V segment lost 6 bases and the J segment 2 bases; nucleotides outside the gene matches: 11. The CDR3 contains 16 residues. Per the germline V gene, CDR1 is MNHGY and CDR2 is SAAAGT. This CDR3 reads CASRGIAGERTYEQYF. CDR3 sequence (DNA): TGTGCCAGCAGGGGGATAGCGGGAGAACGCACCTACGAGCAGTACTTC.

This clone occurred a few times. The CDR3 spells CASREGGRVGNEQFF. The CDR3 nucleotides read TGTGCCAGCAGGGAGGGGGGGAGAGTCGGCAATGAGCAGTTCTTC. This chain links TRBV6-8 with TRBJ2-1; tentatively, D is TRBD2 (7 bases). CDR1 and CDR2 from the germline V gene are MNHGY and SAAAGT. Trimming took 6 bases from V and 6 from J, leaving 18 bases between them. This CDR3 region has 15 residues.

This clone has just a few counts. The V gene is TRBV11-3, the J gene TRBJ2-5; 8 nucleotides agree with TRBD2. Looked up from germline, CDR1 is SGHNT and CDR2 is YENEEA. The CDR3 totals 16 residues. V dropped 5 bases and J dropped 4; count of bases not matched to a gene: 12. The CDR3 loop is CASSLRSGGTPETQYF. In DNA form, the CDR3 reads TGTGCCAGCAGCCTACGGAGCGGGGGTACCCCAGAGACCCAGTACTTC.

The sample holds a few counts of this clone. The chain has TRBV6-8 and TRBJ1-4; D call uncertain. Per germline, CDR1 MNHGY and CDR2 SAAAGT. With 2 bases removed from V and 8 bases from J, the gap between germline ends came to 9 bases. CDR3 length: 13 residues. The CDR3 loop is CASSYTQREKLFF. The DNA for the CDR3 is TGTGCCAGCAGTTACACACAGAGGGAAAAACTGTTTTTT.

This clone occurred many times. The chain links TRBV11-3 to TRBJ2-7; 7 nucleotides align to TRBD1. Germline CDR1 and CDR2: SGHNT and YENEEA. V gave up 5 bases and J gave up 2 bases; unmatched junction bases: 6. CDR3 length equals 14 residues. DNA of the CDR3: TGTGCCAGCAGCATAAGGGACAGAACCTACGAGCAGTACTTC. Translating gives CASSIRDRTYEQYF.

This clone was seen once. CDR3 protein: CASSLGGQLNTGELFF. CDR3 nucleotides: TGCGCCAGCAGCTTGGGGGGACAGTTGAACACCGGGGAGCTGTTTTTT. The genes are TRBV5-1 and TRBJ2-2; 7 bases align to TRBD1. V trimming: 0 bases; J trimming: 1 base; junction bases outside the gene matches: 3. This CDR3 is 16 amino acids long. CDR1 is SGHRS, CDR2 YFSETQ, per germline.

The chain carries TRBV12-5 and TRBJ1-1; TRBD1 is a possible D gene (5 bases). Trimming shortened V by 6 bases and J by 5 bases, and 16 bases separated the two germline ends. The CDR3 sequence is 14 residues long. Germline values: CDR1 LGHNT, CDR2 FRNRAP. CDR3 sequence reads: CASGTDQGKTEAFF. The DNA of the CDR3 is TGTGCTAGTGGGACGGACCAGGGTAAGACTGAAGCTTTCTTT.

J is TRBJ2-7 and V is TRBV28; D possibly uses TRBD1 or TRBD2 (5 bases each). This CDR3 spans 15 amino acids. V was clipped by 6 bases and J by 3 bases, with 18 bases between them. Germline loops: CDR1 MDHEN, CDR2 SYDVKM. In DNA form, the CDR3 reads TGTGCCAGCAGCCGGGGACGGACTCGGGTCTACGAGCAGTACTTC. Translation gives CASSRGRTRVYEQYF.

The V and J genes are TRBV6-8 and TRBJ2-7, with 9 bases that match TRBD2. The germline gives CDR1 MNHGY, CDR2 SAAAGT. This CDR3 has 14 residues. V dropped 7 bases and J dropped 7; count of bases not matched to a gene: 11. The CDR3 spells CASNKAGGRREQYF. The CDR3 DNA follows: TGTGCCAGCAACAAAGCGGGAGGTAGAAGGGAGCAGTACTTC.

V usage is TRBV9 and J usage is TRBJ2-2; TRBD2 might be the D (5 bases). Germline values: CDR1 SGDLS, CDR2 YYNGEE. The CDR3 runs to 14 residues. The V and J ends lost 3 bases and 1 base respectively, with 7 bases between them. CDR3 sequence (DNA): TGTGCCAGCAGCGCACTAGGGAACACCGGGGAGCTGTTTTTT. Translating gives CASSALGNTGELFF.

This clone was seen many times. The chain has TRBV11-3 and TRBJ2-2; the D gene is possibly TRBD2 (6 bases). CDR1 SGHNT and CDR2 YENEEA come from the germline V gene. Trimming cost V 5 bases and J 6 bases, with 16 bases left between them. This CDR3 is built from 15 residues. The DNA of the CDR3 is TGTGCCAGCAGCGTTAAGCGGGTCAGGTCCGGGGAGCTGTTTTTT. Translated, it gives CASSVKRVRSGELFF.

This clone was seen a handful of times. The rearrangement uses TRBV10-2 and TRBJ1-2; 8 bases map to TRBD1. Germline V gene lookup returns CDR1 WSHSY and CDR2 SAAADI. V trimming: 7 bases; J trimming: 8 bases; junction bases outside the gene matches: 6. CDR3 length: 12 amino acids. CDR3 protein: CASNGQGRGYTF. The CDR3 nucleotides are TGCGCCAGCAACGGACAGGGTCGGGGCTACACCTTC.

This clone was picked up a small number of times. The chain links TRBV7-1 to TRBJ2-5; D might be TRBD1 or TRBD2, each matching 5 bases. TRBV7-1 is annotated as an ORF whose role is uncertain. V dropped 3 bases and J dropped 8 bases, with 13 bases sitting between them. The CDR3 length is 13 residues. CDR3 protein: CASSSTGTDTQYF. Here the CDR3 DNA reads TGTGCCAGCAGCTCTACCGGGACGGACACCCAGTACTTC.

The chain employs TRBV9 and TRBJ2-1; a possible D gene is TRBD2 (6 bases). The CDR3 extends over 15 amino acids. Germline V lookup: CDR1 SGDLS, CDR2 YYNGEE. V lost 4 bases, J lost 0 bases, and 11 bases lay in between. This CDR3 is CASSPTSSSYNEQFF. CDR3 DNA: TGTGCCAGCAGCCCGACTAGTAGCTCCTACAATGAGCAGTTCTTC. Supplemented by reference TRBV9 and TRBJ2-1, the full variable domain reads DSGVTQTPKHLITATGQRVTLRCSPRSGDLSVYWYQQSLDQGLQFLIQYYNGEERAKGNILERFSAQQFPDLHSELNLSSLELGDSALYFCASSPTSSSYNEQFFGPGTRLTVL.

As DNA, the CDR3 is TGTGCCAGCAGAAGCGGGGGGAGCTCCTACGAGCAGTACTTC. Translation gives CASRSGGSSYEQYF. This rearrangement joins TRBV11-3 to TRBJ2-7; TRBD2 aligns across 9 bases. V lost 6 bases, J lost 0 bases, and 3 bases stayed unmatched. This CDR3 region has 14 residues. Per germline, CDR1 SGHNT and CDR2 YENEEA.

The chain combines TRBV5-1 with TRBJ2-7, with 8 bases aligning to TRBD1. The CDR3 is made up of 14 amino acids. V shed 4 bases, J shed 1 base, and the junction held 4 bases outside the gene matches. Germline V gives CDR1 SGHRS, CDR2 YFSETQ. Written as DNA, the CDR3 is TGCGCCAGCAGCGCCGGACAGGGATCCTACGAGCAGTACTTC. Translating gives CASSAGQGSYEQYF.

This clone was counted between two and nine times. The chain links TRBV6-8 to TRBJ1-5; weak D call: TRBD1 (5 bases). This CDR3 contains 14 residues. Germline V gene lookup returns CDR1 MNHGY and CDR2 SAAAGT. With 0 bases removed from V and 7 bases from J, the gap between germline ends came to 10 bases. The DNA of the CDR3 is TGTGCCAGCAGTTACTCAGGGGTCGACCAGCCCCAGCATTTT. This gives the protein CASSYSGVDQPQHF.

The rearrangement joins TRBV11-3 to TRBJ2-3; D unresolved. The length of the CDR3 is 16 residues. Germline V gene lookup returns CDR1 SGHNT and CDR2 YENEEA. V lost 5 bases to trimming and J lost 0 bases, with 15 bases between them. The chain's CDR3 is CASSLSSTVSTDTQYF. CDR3 in DNA: TGTGCCAGCAGCCTCTCATCGACGGTCAGCACAGATACGCAGTATTTT. Complete variable domain (other parts from reference TRBV11-3 and TRBJ2-3): EAGVVQSPRYKIIEKKQPVAFWCNPISGHNTLYWYLQNLGQGPELLIRYENEEAVDDSQLPKDRFSAERLKGVDSTLKIQPAELGDSAVYLCASSLSSTVSTDTQYFGPGTRLTVL.

Many counts were recorded for this clone. The chain has TRBV11-3 and TRBJ1-6; a weak D match, TRBD1 (5 bases). V lost 8 bases and J lost 8, with 19 bases in between. The CDR3 contains 15 residues. Germline values: CDR1 SGHNT, CDR2 YENEEA. CDR3 residues: CASHPRDFYYSPLHF. The CDR3 region has the DNA TGTGCCAGCCACCCCAGGGACTTCTACTATTCACCCCTCCACTTT.